Presented here are 29 T cell receptor beta chains from one specimen sequenced in a study of T-cell reconstitution after alpha-beta-depleted transplantation in children. Unique molecular identifiers were incorporated during preparation of the TCRbeta library. TCRdb analysed the PCR reads with MiXCR anew, one entry per CDR3 protein. Among 700,000 to 850,000 distinct CDR3 sequences, approximately 15% were seen once, and the ten largest hold 5%. The sequencing used PBMCs, mostly from graft donor cells, collected 360 days after TCRalphabeta/CD19-depleted stem cell transplant. Receptors originate from a male patient younger than 18 who had a stem cell transplant for acute lymphoblastic leukemia, so the T cells may come from the graft donor.

This clonotype came up a few times. The chain has TRBV20-1 and TRBJ2-1; 7 bases fit TRBD2. This CDR3 spans 16 amino acids. In germline, CDR1 is DFQATT, CDR2 SNEGSKA (reference sequence). V shed 2 bases, J shed 7 bases, and the junction held 14 bases outside the gene matches. This chain's CDR3 is CSARSLLAIGGNEQFF. For the CDR3, the DNA is TGCAGTGCTAGAAGCCTGCTAGCGATCGGGGGGAATGAGCAGTTCTTC.

This sequence joins TRBV12-3 or TRBV12-4 and TRBJ1-1, with 8 bases lining up with TRBD1. V lost 4 bases, J lost 9 bases, and 7 bases stayed unmatched. The CDR3 extends over 13 amino acids. The CDR3 here is CASSSRDRLKAFF. In nucleotides, the CDR3 is TGTGCCAGCAGTTCCCGGGACAGGCTAAAAGCTTTCTTT.

This clonotype appeared a few times. This chain connects TRBV24-1 to TRBJ2-5, with unresolved D. V shed 4 bases and J shed 7 bases, with 21 bases lying between them. The CDR3 loop spans 16 amino acids. Germline lookup yields CDR1 KGHDR and CDR2 SFDVKD. Written as DNA, the CDR3 is TGTGCCACCAGTGACCAGGCCGTACTTGGGATGGGGACCCAGTACTTC. Translating it yields CATSDQAVLGMGTQYF.

Regarding this clonotype: Mismatch with germline at one junction end may stem from a read error. The chain couples TRBV2 to TRBJ2-7; D call uncertain. Germline values: CDR1 SNHLY, CDR2 FYNNEI. The CDR3 is 13 residues long. The CDR3 DNA follows: TGTGCCAGCAGTGAGCCCGGTCCCCCACCTGCCTTCTTC. Translating gives CASSEPGPPPAFF.

This clonotype appeared a few times. The chain joins TRBV3-1 to TRBJ2-1; TRBD2 aligns across 12 bases. V lost 8 bases and J lost 4; bases outside the gene matches: 12. The CDR3 has 17 residues. Germline CDR1 is LGHDT and CDR2 is YNNKEL (reference sequence). The DNA for the CDR3 is TGTGCCAGCTGCCTGCGACTAGCGGGAGTAGCATACAATGAGCAGTTCTTC. Its translation is CASCLRLAGVAYNEQFF.

This clonotype was seen a handful of times. The chain is built from TRBV7-3 and TRBJ2-3; 7 bases are a match to TRBD2. This CDR3 is 16 amino acids long. The ends lost 3 bases at V and 0 bases at J; junction bases unmatched: 6. CDR1 SGHTA and CDR2 FQGTGA come from the germline V gene. Here the CDR3 reads CASSFGLVPSTDTQYF. The CDR3 DNA follows: TGTGCCAGCAGCTTCGGACTAGTCCCTAGCACAGATACGCAGTATTTT.

This clonotype was found a few times. V gene TRBV11-2 combines with J gene TRBJ2-7, with no clear D. This CDR3 has 18 residues. Trimming stripped 2 bases from V and 1 base from J, with 21 bases between. Germline CDR1 SGHAT, CDR2 FQNNGV. The CDR3 nucleotides read TGTGCCAGCAGCTTAAATCTTGGGGTAGCAGCCACTTCCTACGAGCAGTACTTC. It is translated as CASSLNLGVAATSYEQYF.

J is TRBJ2-1 and V is TRBV4-1; perhaps TRBD2 as D (5 bases). The CDR3 is made up of 15 amino acids. Germline-derived CDR1 and CDR2 are MGHRA and YSYEKL. The V end lost 3 bases, the J end lost 3 bases, and 12 bases lay between the germline ends. The chain's CDR3 is CASSHVGGLYNEQFF. In DNA form, the CDR3 reads TGCGCCAGCAGCCATGTGGGCGGGCTCTACAATGAGCAGTTCTTC.

The rearrangement links TRBV30 to TRBJ2-3; maybe TRBD2 (5 bases). CDR1 and CDR2 (germline): GTSNPN, SVGIG (reference sequence). This CDR3 comprises 14 residues. Trimming left V 0 bases short and J 6 bases short, with 13 bases between. The CDR3 spells CAWSVSLSADTQYF. The CDR3, as DNA: TGTGCCTGGAGTGTAAGTCTTAGCGCGGATACGCAGTATTTT.

In its sample, this clonotype was seen a few times. This chain links TRBV7-8 with TRBJ2-1, with TRBD2 matching over 8 bases. V shed 4 bases and J 14 bases; nucleotides not matched to a gene: 13. Germline V gene sequence: CDR1 SGHVS, CDR2 FQNEAQ. This CDR3 is built from 14 residues. The CDR3 loop is CASSSRGDGRAKFF. The CDR3 DNA sequence: TGTGCCAGCAGCTCCCGGGGTGACGGGAGGGCCAAGTTCTTC. Looking up the rest from reference TRBV7-8 and TRBJ2-1 gives the full variable domain: GAGVSQSPRYKVAKRGQDVALRCDPISGHVSLFWYQQALGQGPEFLTYFQNEAQLDKSGLPSDRFFAERPEGSVSTLKIQRTQQEDSAVYLCASSSRGDGRAKFFGPGTRLTVL.

There are a few counts of this clonotype. V and J are TRBV7-2 and TRBJ1-2; perhaps TRBD1 as D (5 bases). The CDR3 consists of 14 residues. Germline V lookup: CDR1 SGHTA, CDR2 FQGNSA. With 1 base removed from V and 6 bases from J, the gap between germline ends came to 12 bases. The CDR3: CASSLVSGSHGYTF. The CDR3 DNA follows: TGTGCCAGCAGCTTAGTTTCAGGGAGCCATGGCTACACCTTC.

This sequence joins TRBV24-1 and TRBJ2-7; 11 bases are a match to TRBD2. CDR3 length equals 15 residues. After removal of 3 bases from V and 3 bases from J, the junction contained 3 bases not matched to a gene. In germline, CDR1 is KGHDR, CDR2 SFDVKD. The CDR3 loop reads CATSDPTSGDYEQYF. CDR3 nucleotides: TGTGCCACCAGTGATCCGACTAGCGGGGACTACGAGCAGTACTTC.

This clonotype was observed a handful of times. J is TRBJ2-3 and V is TRBV10-3; D not resolved. V shed 7 bases and J shed 1 base, with 6 bases lying between them. CDR1 is ENHRY, CDR2 SYGVKD, per germline. This CDR3 comprises 12 residues. The CDR3 coding sequence is TGTGCCATCAAGACGGGCACAGATACGCAGTATTTT. Protein sequence: CAIKTGTDTQYF.

The J gene is TRBJ1-2, the V gene TRBV20-1, with a weak D call TRBD1 (6 bases). The CDR3 covers 13 residues. Germline CDR1 reads DFQATT; CDR2 reads SNEGSKA (reference sequence). V was cut by 6 bases and J by 4 bases, with 15 bases left in between. CDR3 amino acids: CSATSDRSYGYTF. The CDR3 DNA follows: TGCAGTGCCACTTCGGACAGAAGCTATGGCTACACCTTC.

A few counts support this clonotype. The V gene is TRBV7-2, the J gene TRBJ2-7; D perhaps matches TRBD1 (6 bases). Germline loops: CDR1 SGHTA, CDR2 FQGNSA. This CDR3 is 12 amino acids long. V lost 4 bases to trimming and J lost 6 bases, with 10 bases between them. For the CDR3, the DNA is TGTGCCAGCAGCTGGCGCAGGGGCGAGCAGTACTTC. Protein: CASSWRRGEQYF. The entire variable domain, with the rest obtained from reference TRBV7-2 and TRBJ2-7, is as follows: GAGVSQSPSNKVTEKGKDVELRCDPISGHTALYWYRQSLGQGLEFLIYFQGNSAPDKSGLPSDRFSAERTGGSVSTLTIQRTQQEDSAVYLCASSWRRGEQYFGPGTRLTVT.

The rearrangement links TRBV10-3 to TRBJ2-3; TRBD2 matches at 12 bases. The CDR3 totals 15 residues. CDR1 and CDR2 (germline): ENHRY, SYGVKD. With V trimmed by 5 bases and J by 4 bases, 4 bases remained unmatched. The CDR3 loop is CAISPTSGSADTQYF. The CDR3 coding sequence is TGTGCCATCAGTCCGACTAGCGGGAGTGCAGATACGCAGTATTTT.

This clonotype showed up just a few times. J is TRBJ1-4 and V is TRBV7-2; D unclear. CDR1 is SGHTA, CDR2 FQGNSA, per germline. The CDR3 covers 14 residues. V lost 1 base and J lost 3, with 6 bases in between. The CDR3 nucleotides are TGTGCCAGCAGCTTAGGCTGGGCTAATGAAAAACTGTTTTTT. It is translated as CASSLGWANEKLFF.

The chain recombines TRBV29-1 with TRBJ2-5; D may be TRBD1 or TRBD2 (6 bases each). The CDR3 loop spans 14 amino acids. The V gene's germline CDR1 is SQVTM and CDR2 ANQGSEA. V lost 6 bases and J lost 6, with 20 bases in between. The DNA for the CDR3 is TGCAGCGTCAGACTAGGGGGGAGGACCCAGACCCAGTACTTC. This encodes CSVRLGGRTQTQYF.

The chain combines TRBV25-1 with TRBJ2-7; D gene ambiguous. Trimming pared 6 bases from V and 3 bases from J, leaving 12 bases between. The CDR3 runs 13 residues. Looked up from germline, CDR1 is MGHDK and CDR2 is SYGVNS. This chain's CDR3 is CASRGPGDYEQYF. DNA of the CDR3: TGTGCCAGCAGAGGGCCAGGCGACTACGAGCAGTACTTC.

The table lists this clonotype with many counts. V usage is TRBV12-3 or TRBV12-4 and J usage is TRBJ2-2, with 9 bases lining up with TRBD2. The CDR3 is 17 amino acids. V shed 2 bases, J shed 6 bases, and the junction held 10 bases outside the gene matches. CDR3 DNA sequence: TGTGCCAGCAGTTTATCCTTCGGCGGGAGGGGCGCCGGGGAGCTGTTTTTT. This codes for CASSLSFGGRGAGELFF.

This chain joins TRBV9 and TRBJ1-5, with D possibly TRBD1 on 6 matching bases. Trimming removed 0 bases at V and 0 bases at J, with 10 bases between. Germline assignment: CDR1 SGDLS and CDR2 YYNGEE. This CDR3 is built from 16 residues. CDR3 in DNA: TGTGCCAGCAGCGTAGAAGGGGGGCGTAGCAATCAGCCCCAGCATTTT. It translates to CASSVEGGRSNQPQHF.

This clonotype has a handful of counts. The genes are TRBV12-3 or TRBV12-4 and TRBJ2-1, with no clear D. V lost 4 bases and J 6 bases, leaving 7 bases between the germline ends. There are 12 residues in the CDR3. The CDR3 DNA follows: TGTGCCAGCAGTTCTAGTCTCAATGAGCAGTTCTTC. This encodes CASSSSLNEQFF.

This clonotype has only a few counts. The rearrangement joins TRBV29-1 to TRBJ2-7; 10 bases map to TRBD2. Germline V gene sequence: CDR1 SQVTM, CDR2 ANQGSEA. V was pared by 6 bases and J by 2 bases, with 4 bases of the junction left unmatched. The CDR3 extends over 13 amino acids. The CDR3 DNA reads as TGCAGCGTATGGACTAGCGGTACCTACGAGCAGTACTTC. The encoded protein is CSVWTSGTYEQYF.

In this sample, this clonotype turned up a few times. One end of the junction is discordant with germline, which a read error may explain. J is TRBJ2-1 and V is TRBV7-9; the D gene is possibly TRBD2 (7 bases). CDR1 and CDR2 (germline): SEHNR, FQNEAQ (reference sequence). This CDR3 spans 17 amino acids. CDR3 loop: CASSVSGGGYSYSEQFF. CDR3 nucleotide sequence: TGTGCCAGCAGCGTCAGTGGCGGGGGCTACAGCTACAGTGAGCAGTTCTTC.

The genes are TRBV6-1 and TRBJ1-2, with 7 nucleotides matching TRBD1. Germline V lookup: CDR1 MNHNS, CDR2 SASEGT. The V segment lost 3 bases and the J segment 4 bases; nucleotides outside the gene matches: 8. The CDR3 is 15 residues long. CDR3: CASSDGDRAFYGYTF. The CDR3 DNA reads TGTGCCAGCAGTGATGGAGACAGGGCTTTCTATGGCTACACCTTC.

This clonotype was detected only a few times. J is TRBJ1-6 and V is TRBV12-3 or TRBV12-4; 10 bases match TRBD1. CDR3 length: 15 residues. The trim removed 6 bases at V and 8 bases at J, leaving 7 bases unmatched. The CDR3 DNA reads TGTGCCAGCAGAGCAGACAGGGGGCCTTATTCACCCCTCCACTTT. Translating gives CASRADRGPYSPLHF.

This clonotype was found a few times. The J gene is TRBJ2-7, the V gene TRBV28, with D possibly matching TRBD2 (7 bases). The CDR3 has 14 amino acids. Per germline, CDR1 MDHEN and CDR2 SYDVKM. V gave up 7 bases and J gave up 4 bases, with 17 bases separating them. The CDR3 DNA reads TGTGCCAGCAAGTCTACGGGGGGCGCGTACGAGCAGTACTTC. Protein product: CASKSTGGAYEQYF. Combining the CDR3 with reference TRBV28 and TRBJ2-7 gives the whole variable domain DVKVTQSSRYLVKRTGEKVFLECVQDMDHENMFWYRQDPGLGLRLIYFSYDVKMKEKGDIPEGYSVSREKKERFSLILESASTNQTSMYLCASKSTGGAYEQYFGPGTRLTVT.

This clonotype was recorded at least ten times. The CDR3 DNA reads as TGTGCCAGCAGCCACACTAGCGGGAGCTCCTACAATGAGCAGTTCTTC. Encoded protein: CASSHTSGSSYNEQFF. This chain connects TRBV7-8 to TRBJ2-1; TRBD2 matches 11 bases. The germline gives CDR1 SGHVS, CDR2 FQNEAQ. This CDR3 contains 16 residues. With 5 bases clipped from V and 0 bases from J, the junction kept 3 bases outside the gene matches. The complete variable domain, with remaining parts taken from reference TRBV7-8 and TRBJ2-1, reads GAGVSQSPRYKVAKRGQDVALRCDPISGHVSLFWYQQALGQGPEFLTYFQNEAQLDKSGLPSDRFFAERPEGSVSTLKIQRTQQEDSAVYLCASSHTSGSSYNEQFFGPGTRLTVL.

This sequence joins TRBV6-1 and TRBJ2-7; 9 bases match TRBD1. The CDR3 runs 16 residues. V shed 8 bases, J shed 7 bases, and the junction held 18 bases outside the gene matches. The V gene's germline CDR1 is MNHNS and CDR2 SASEGT. This chain's CDR3 is CASRDRARLGGFEQYF. CDR3 bases: TGTGCCAGCCGGGACAGGGCCAGACTAGGGGGCTTTGAGCAGTACTTC.